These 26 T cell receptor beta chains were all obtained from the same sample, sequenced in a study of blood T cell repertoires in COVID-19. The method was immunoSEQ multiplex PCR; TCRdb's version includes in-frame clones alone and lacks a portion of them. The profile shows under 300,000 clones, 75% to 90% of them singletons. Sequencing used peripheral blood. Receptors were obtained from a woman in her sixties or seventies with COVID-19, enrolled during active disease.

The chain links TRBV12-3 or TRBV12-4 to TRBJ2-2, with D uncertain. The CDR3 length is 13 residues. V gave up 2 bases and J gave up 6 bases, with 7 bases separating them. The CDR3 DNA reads TGTGCCAGCAGTTTATCATTTTCCGGGGAGCTGTTTTTT. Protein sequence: CASSLSFSGELFF.

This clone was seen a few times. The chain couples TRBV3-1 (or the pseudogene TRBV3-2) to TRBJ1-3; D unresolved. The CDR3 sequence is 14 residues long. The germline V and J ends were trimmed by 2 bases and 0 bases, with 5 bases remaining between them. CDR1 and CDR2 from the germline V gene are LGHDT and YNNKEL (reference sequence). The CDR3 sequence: CASSQLNSGNTIYF. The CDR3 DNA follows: TGTGCCAGCAGCCAATTAAACTCTGGAAACACCATATATTTT.

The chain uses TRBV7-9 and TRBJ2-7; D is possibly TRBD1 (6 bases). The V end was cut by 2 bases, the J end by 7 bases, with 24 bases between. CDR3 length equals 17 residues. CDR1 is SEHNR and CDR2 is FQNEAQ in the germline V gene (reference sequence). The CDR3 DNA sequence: TGTGCCAGCAGCTTAACCCAAACTCCACAGGGATTAAGAGAGCAGTACTTC. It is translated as CASSLTQTPQGLREQYF.

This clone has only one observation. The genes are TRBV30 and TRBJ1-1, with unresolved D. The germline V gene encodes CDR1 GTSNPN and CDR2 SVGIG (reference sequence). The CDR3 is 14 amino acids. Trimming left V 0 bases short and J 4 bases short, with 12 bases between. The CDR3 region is CAWSVSSEGTEAFF. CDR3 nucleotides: TGTGCCTGGAGTGTGTCTTCAGAGGGCACTGAAGCTTTCTTT.

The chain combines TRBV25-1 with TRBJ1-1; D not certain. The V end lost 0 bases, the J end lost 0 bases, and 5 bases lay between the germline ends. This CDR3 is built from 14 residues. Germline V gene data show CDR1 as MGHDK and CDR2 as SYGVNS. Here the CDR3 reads CASSEYNMNTEAFF. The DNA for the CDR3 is TGTGCCAGCAGTGAATATAACATGAACACTGAAGCTTTCTTT.

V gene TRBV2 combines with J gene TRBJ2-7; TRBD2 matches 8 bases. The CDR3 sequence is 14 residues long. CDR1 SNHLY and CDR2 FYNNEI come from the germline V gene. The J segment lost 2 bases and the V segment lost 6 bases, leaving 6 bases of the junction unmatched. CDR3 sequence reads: CASRNSGTTYEQYF. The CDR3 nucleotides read TGTGCCAGCAGAAATAGCGGGACTACCTACGAGCAGTACTTC.

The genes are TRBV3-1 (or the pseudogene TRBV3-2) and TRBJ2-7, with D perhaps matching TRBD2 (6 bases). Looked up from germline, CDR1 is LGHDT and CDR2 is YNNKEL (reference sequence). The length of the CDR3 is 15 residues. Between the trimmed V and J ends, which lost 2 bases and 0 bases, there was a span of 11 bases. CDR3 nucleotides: TGTGCCAGCAGCCAAAGTGCGGGGCTCTCCTACGAGCAGTACTTC. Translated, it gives CASSQSAGLSYEQYF.

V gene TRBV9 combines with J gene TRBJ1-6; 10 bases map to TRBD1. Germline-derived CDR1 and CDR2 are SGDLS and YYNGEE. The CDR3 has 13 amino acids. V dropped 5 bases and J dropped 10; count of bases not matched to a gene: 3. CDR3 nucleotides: TGTGCCAGCAGTGGGACAGGGGTCTCACCCCTCCACTTT. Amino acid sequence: CASSGTGVSPLHF.

This CDR3 is CASSPGTGRGNQPQHF. CDR3 nucleotide sequence: TGTGCCAGCAGCCCGGGGACAGGGAGAGGCAATCAGCCCCAGCATTTT. The chain combines TRBV5-5 with TRBJ1-5, with 9 bases identical to TRBD1. Germline CDR1 and CDR2: SGHKS and YYEKEE (reference sequence). The CDR3 extends over 16 amino acids. Trimming removed 4 bases from V and 2 bases from J; junction bases left unmatched: 7.

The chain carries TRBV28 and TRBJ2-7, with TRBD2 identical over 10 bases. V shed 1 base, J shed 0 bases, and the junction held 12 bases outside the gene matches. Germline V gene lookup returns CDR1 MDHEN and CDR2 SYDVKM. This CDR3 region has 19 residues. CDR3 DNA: TGTGCCAGCAGTTTATATCCAGCGGGGGGGCCGGTCAGCTCCTACGAGCAGTACTTC. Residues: CASSLYPAGGPVSSYEQYF.

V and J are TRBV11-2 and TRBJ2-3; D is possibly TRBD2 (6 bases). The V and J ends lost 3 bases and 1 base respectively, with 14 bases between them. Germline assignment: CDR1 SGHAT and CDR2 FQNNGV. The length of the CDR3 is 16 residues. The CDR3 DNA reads TGTGCCAGCAGCTTTTTCGGGCGGAGGGGCACAGATACGCAGTATTTT. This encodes CASSFFGRRGTDTQYF.

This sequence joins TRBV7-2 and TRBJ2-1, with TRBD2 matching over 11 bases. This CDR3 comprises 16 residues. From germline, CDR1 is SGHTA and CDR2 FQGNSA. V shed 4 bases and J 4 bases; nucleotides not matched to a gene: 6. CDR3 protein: CASSSRGLAGYNEQFF. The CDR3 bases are TGTGCCAGCAGCTCCCGAGGACTAGCGGGTTACAATGAGCAGTTCTTC.

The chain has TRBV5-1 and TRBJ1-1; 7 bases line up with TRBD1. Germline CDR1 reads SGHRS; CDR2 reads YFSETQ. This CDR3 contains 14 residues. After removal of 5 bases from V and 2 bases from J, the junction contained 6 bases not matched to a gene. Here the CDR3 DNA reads TGCGCCAGCAGTTGGACAGGACCAAACACTGAAGCTTTCTTT. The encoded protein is CASSWTGPNTEAFF.

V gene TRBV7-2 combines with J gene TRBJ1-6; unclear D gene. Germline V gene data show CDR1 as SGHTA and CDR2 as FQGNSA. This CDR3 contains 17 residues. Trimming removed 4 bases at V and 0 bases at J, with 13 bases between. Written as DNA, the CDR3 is TGTGCCAGCAGCTCGCGGGGTGGGATCTCCTATAATTCACCCCTCCACTTT. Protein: CASSSRGGISYNSPLHF. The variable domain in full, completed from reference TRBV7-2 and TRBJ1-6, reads GAGVSQSPSNKVTEKGKDVELRCDPISGHTALYWYRQSLGQGLEFLIYFQGNSAPDKSGLPSDRFSAERTGGSVSTLTIQRTQQEDSAVYLCASSSRGGISYNSPLHFGNGTRLTVT.

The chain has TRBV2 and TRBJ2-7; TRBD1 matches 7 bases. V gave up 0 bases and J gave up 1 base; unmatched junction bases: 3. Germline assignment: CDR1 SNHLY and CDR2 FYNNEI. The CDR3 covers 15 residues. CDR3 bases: TGTGCCAGCAGTGAAGCCGGGACAGCTTCCTACGAGCAGTACTTC. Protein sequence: CASSEAGTASYEQYF.

CDR3 DNA sequence: TGCAGCGTCATAGGGGCCAACTCCTACGAGCAGTACTTC. Amino acids: CSVIGANSYEQYF. This chain uses TRBV29-1 with TRBJ2-7; TRBD1 might be the D (5 bases). V was clipped by 6 bases and J by 0 bases, with 12 bases between them. CDR1 and CDR2 (germline): SQVTM, ANQGSEA. The CDR3 runs to 13 residues.

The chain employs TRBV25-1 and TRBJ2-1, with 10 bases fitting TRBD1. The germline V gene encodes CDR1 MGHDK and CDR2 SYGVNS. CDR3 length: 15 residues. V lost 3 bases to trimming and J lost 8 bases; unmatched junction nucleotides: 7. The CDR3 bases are TGTGCCAGCAGTGACACGACCGGGACAGGGGATGAGCAGTTCTTC. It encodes CASSDTTGTGDEQFF.

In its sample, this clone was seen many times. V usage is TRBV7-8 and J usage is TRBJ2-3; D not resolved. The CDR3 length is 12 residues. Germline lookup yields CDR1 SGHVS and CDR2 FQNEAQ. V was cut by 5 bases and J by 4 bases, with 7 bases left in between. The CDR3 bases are TGTGCCAGCAGCCCCCGGTCAGATACGCAGTATTTT. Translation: CASSPRSDTQYF.

The DNA of the CDR3 is TGTGCCACCAGTGACGCTGGGACAGCCTACGGGGCCAACGTCCTGACTTTC. This codes for CATSDAGTAYGANVLTF. J is TRBJ2-6 and V is TRBV24-1, with 7 bases fitting TRBD1. V dropped 4 bases and J dropped 4; count of bases not matched to a gene: 9. Germline assignment: CDR1 KGHDR and CDR2 SFDVKD. The CDR3 has 17 residues.

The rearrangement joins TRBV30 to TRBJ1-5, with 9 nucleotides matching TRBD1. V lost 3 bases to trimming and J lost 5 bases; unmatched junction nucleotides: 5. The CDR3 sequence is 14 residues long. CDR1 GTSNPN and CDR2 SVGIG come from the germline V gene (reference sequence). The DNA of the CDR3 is TGTGCCTGGAGCCCGGGACAGGGCGATCAGCCCCAGCATTTT. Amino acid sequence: CAWSPGQGDQPQHF. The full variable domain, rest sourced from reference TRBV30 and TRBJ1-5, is SQTIHQWPATLVQPVGSPLSLECTVEGTSNPNLYWYRQAAGRGLQLLFYSVGIGQISSEVPQNLSASRPQDRQFILSSKKLLLSDSGFYLCAWSPGQGDQPQHFGDGTRLSIL.

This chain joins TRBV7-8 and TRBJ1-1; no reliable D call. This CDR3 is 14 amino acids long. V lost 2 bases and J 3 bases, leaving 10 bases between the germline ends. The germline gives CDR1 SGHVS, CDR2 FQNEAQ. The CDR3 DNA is TGTGCCAGCAGCTTACTCCTCGAGGACACTGAAGCTTTCTTT. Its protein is CASSLLLEDTEAFF. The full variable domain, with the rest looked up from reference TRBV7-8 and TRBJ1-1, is GAGVSQSPRYKVAKRGQDVALRCDPISGHVSLFWYQQALGQGPEFLTYFQNEAQLDKSGLPSDRFFAERPEGSVSTLKIQRTQQEDSAVYLCASSLLLEDTEAFFGQGTRLTVV.

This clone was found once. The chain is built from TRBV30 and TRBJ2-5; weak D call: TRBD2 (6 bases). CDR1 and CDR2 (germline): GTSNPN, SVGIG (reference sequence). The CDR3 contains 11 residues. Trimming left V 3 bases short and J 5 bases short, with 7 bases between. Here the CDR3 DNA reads TGTGCCTGGAGCGGAGGGGAGACCCAGTACTTC. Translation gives CAWSGGETQYF.

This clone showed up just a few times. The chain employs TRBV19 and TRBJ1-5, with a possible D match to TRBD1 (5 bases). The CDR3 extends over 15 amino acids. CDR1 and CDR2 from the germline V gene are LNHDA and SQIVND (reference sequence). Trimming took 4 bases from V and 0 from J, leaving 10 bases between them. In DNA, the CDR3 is TGTGCCAGTAGTAACAGGTGGGGTAGCAATCAGCCCCAGCATTTT. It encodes CASSNRWGSNQPQHF.

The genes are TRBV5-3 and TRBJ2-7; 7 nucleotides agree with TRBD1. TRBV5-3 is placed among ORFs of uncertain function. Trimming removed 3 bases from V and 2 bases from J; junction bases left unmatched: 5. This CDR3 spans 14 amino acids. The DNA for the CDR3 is TGTGCCAGAAGCTATACAGGGGCCCCCTACGAGCAGTACTTC. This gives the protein CARSYTGAPYEQYF.

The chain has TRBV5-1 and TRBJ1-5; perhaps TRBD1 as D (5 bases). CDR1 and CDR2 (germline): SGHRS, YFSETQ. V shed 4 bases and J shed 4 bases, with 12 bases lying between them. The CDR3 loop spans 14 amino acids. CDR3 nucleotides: TGCGCCAGCAGCACCGGTGGGGGGAATCAGCCCCAGCATTTT. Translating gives CASSTGGGNQPQHF. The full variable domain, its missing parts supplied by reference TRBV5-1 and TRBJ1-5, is KAGVTQTPRYLIKTRGQQVTLSCSPISGHRSVSWYQQTPGQGLQFLFEYFSETQRNKGNFPGRFSGRQFSNSRSEMNVSTLELGDSALYLCASSTGGGNQPQHFGDGTRLSIL.

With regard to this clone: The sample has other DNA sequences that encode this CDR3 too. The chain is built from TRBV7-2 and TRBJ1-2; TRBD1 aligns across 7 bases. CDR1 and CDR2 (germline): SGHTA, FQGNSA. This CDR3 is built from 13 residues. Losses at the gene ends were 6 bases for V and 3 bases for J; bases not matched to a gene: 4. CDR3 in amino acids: CASREGADYGYTF. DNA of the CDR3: TGTGCCAGCAGAGAGGGGGCTGACTATGGCTACACCTTC.